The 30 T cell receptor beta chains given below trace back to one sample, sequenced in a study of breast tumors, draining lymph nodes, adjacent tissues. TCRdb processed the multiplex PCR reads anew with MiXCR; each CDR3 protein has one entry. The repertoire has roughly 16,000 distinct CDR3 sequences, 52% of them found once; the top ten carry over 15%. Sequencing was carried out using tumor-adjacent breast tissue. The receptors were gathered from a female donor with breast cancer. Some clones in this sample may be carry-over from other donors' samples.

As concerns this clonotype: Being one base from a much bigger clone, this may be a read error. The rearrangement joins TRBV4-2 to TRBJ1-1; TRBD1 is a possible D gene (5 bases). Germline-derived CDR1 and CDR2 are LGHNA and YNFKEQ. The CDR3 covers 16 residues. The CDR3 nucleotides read TGTGCCAGCAGCCAATACCAGGGAGCCGCCCACACTGAAGCTTCCTTT. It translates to CASSQYQGAAHTEASF.

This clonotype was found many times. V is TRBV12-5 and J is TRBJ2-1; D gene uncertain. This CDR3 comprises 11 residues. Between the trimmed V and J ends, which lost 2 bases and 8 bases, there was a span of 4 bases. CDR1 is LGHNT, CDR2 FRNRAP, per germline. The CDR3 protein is CASGLSDEQFF. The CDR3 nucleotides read TGTGCTAGTGGTTTGAGCGATGAGCAGTTCTTC.

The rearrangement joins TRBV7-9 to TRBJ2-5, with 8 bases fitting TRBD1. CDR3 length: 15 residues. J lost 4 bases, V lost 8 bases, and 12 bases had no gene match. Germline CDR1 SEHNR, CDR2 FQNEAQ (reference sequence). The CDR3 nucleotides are TGTGCCAGCGTGCCCGGGACAGGCCAACGAGAGACCCAGTACTTC. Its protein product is CASVPGTGQRETQYF. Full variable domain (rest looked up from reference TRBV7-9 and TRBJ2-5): DTGVSQNPRHKITKRGQNVTFRCDPISEHNRLYWYRQTLGQGPEFLTYFQNEAQLEKSRLLSDRFSAERPKGSFSTLEIQRTEQGDSAMYLCASVPGTGQRETQYFGPGTRLLVL.

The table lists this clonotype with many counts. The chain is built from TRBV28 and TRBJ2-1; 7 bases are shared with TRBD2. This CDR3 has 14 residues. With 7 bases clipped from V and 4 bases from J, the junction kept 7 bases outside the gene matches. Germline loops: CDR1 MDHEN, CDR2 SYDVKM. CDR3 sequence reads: CASTEGGLYNEQFF. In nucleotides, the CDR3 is TGTGCCAGCACTGAGGGAGGGCTGTACAATGAGCAGTTCTTC.

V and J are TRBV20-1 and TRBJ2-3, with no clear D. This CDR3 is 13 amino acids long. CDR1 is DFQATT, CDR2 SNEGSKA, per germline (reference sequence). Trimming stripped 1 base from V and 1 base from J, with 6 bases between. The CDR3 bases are TGCAGTGCTAGAGTCAAGCGCACAGATACGCAGTATTTT. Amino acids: CSARVKRTDTQYF.

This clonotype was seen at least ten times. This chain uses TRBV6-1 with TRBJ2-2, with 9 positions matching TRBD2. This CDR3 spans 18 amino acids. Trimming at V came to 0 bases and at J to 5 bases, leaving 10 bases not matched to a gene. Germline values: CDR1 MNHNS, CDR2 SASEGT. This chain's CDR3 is CASSEAHSPLAGTGELFF. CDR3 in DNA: TGTGCCAGCAGTGAAGCGCATAGTCCGCTAGCGGGGACCGGGGAGCTGTTTTTT.

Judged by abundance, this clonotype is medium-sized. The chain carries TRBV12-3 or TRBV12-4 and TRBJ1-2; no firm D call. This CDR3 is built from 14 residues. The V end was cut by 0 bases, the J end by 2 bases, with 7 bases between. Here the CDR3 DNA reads TGTGCCAGCAGTTTAGCTCAGCCCAACTATGGCTACACCTTC. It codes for CASSLAQPNYGYTF.

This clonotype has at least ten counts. The CDR3 DNA follows: TGTGCCAGCAGCTTAGTTGGGGAGATGGATACGCAGTATTTT. This gives the protein CASSLVGEMDTQYF. The chain employs TRBV7-9 and TRBJ2-3, with a possible D match to TRBD2 (5 bases). Germline lookup yields CDR1 SEHNR and CDR2 FQNEAQ (reference sequence). The V and J ends lost 1 base and 6 bases respectively, with 11 bases between them. This CDR3 region has 14 residues.

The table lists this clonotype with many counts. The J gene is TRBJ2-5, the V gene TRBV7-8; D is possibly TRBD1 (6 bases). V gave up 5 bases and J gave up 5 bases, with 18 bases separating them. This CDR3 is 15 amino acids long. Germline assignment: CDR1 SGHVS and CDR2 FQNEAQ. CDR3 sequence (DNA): TGTGCCAGCAGCCGAGGTATAGGGGGTCCCGAGACCCAGTACTTC. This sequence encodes CASSRGIGGPETQYF.

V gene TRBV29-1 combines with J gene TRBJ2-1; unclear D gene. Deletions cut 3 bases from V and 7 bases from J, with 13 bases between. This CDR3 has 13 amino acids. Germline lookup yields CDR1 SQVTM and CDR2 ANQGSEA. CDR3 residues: CSVDRLTLNEQFF. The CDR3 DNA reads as TGCAGCGTTGACCGGCTAACCCTGAATGAGCAGTTCTTC.

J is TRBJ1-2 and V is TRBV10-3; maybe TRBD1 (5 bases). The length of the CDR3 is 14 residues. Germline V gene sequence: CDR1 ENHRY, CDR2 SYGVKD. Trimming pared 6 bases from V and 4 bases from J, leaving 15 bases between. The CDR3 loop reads CAIRSGGSPYGYTF. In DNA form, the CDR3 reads TGTGCCATCAGGAGCGGGGGATCCCCCTATGGCTACACCTTC.

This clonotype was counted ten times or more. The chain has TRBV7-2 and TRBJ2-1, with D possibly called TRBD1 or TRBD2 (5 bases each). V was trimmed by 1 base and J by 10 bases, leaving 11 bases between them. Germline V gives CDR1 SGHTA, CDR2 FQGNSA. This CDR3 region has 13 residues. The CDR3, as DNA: TGTGCCAGCAGCTTAGTGGGGGATAGGGAGCAGTTCTTC. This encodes CASSLVGDREQFF.

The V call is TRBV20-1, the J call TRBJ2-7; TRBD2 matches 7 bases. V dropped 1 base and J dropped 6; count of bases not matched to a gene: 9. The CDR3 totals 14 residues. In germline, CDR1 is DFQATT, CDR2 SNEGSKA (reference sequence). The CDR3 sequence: CSARAGGRVFEQYF. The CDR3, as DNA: TGCAGTGCTAGAGCGGGAGGCAGGGTCTTCGAGCAGTACTTC.

The CDR3 here is CSASRDRGVEQYF. The CDR3 DNA follows: TGCAGTGCTAGCCGGGACAGGGGGGTCGAGCAGTACTTC. The chain is built from TRBV20-1 and TRBJ2-7, with 11 bases matching TRBD1. CDR1 is DFQATT, CDR2 SNEGSKA, per germline (reference sequence). The V gene end was trimmed by 3 bases and the J gene end by 6 bases; junction bases not matched to a gene: 4. This CDR3 has 13 amino acids.

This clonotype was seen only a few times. The chain's CDR3 is CSANPIGGAGQPQHF. The CDR3 DNA reads as TGCAGTGCTAATCCAATTGGAGGGGCAGGTCAGCCCCAGCATTTT. The rearrangement links TRBV20-1 to TRBJ1-5; TRBD1 might be the D (5 bases). Trimming cost V 4 bases and J 6 bases, with 19 bases left between them. This CDR3 region has 15 residues. The germline V gene has CDR1 DFQATT and CDR2 SNEGSKA (reference sequence).

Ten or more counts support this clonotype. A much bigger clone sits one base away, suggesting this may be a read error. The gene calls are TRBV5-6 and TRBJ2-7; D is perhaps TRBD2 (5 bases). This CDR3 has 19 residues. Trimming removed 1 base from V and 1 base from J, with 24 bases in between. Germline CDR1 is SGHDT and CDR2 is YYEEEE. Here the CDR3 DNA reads TGTGCCAGCAGCTTGCGGCGGGCGGGCCGTTTAACGAGGTCCTACGAGCAGTACTTC. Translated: CASSLRRAGRLTRSYEQYF.

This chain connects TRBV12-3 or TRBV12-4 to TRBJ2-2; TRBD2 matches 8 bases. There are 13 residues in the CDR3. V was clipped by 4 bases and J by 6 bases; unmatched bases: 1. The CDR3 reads CASSWREAGELFF. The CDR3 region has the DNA TGTGCCAGCAGTTGGCGGGAGGCCGGGGAGCTGTTTTTT.

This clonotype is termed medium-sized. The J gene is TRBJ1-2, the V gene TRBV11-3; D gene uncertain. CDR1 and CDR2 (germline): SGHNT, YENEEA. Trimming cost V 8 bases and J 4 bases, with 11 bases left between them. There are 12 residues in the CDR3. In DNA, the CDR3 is TGTGCCAGCCCACAGAACGGCTATGGCTACACCTTC. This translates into CASPQNGYGYTF. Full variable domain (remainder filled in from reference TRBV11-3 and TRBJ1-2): EAGVVQSPRYKIIEKKQPVAFWCNPISGHNTLYWYLQNLGQGPELLIRYENEEAVDDSQLPKDRFSAERLKGVDSTLKIQPAELGDSAVYLCASPQNGYGYTFGSGTRLTVV.

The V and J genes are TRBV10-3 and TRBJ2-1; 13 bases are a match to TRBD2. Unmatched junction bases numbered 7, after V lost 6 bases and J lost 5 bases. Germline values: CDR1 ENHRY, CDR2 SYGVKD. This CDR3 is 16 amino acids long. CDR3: CAIRALTSGRNNEQFF. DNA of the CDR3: TGTGCCATCAGAGCCTTGACTAGCGGGAGGAACAATGAGCAGTTCTTC.

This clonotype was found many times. The chain's CDR3 is CASSLDGGYNEQFF. In nucleotides, the CDR3 is TGCGCCAGCAGCTTGGATGGGGGATACAATGAGCAGTTCTTC. V usage is TRBV5-1 and J usage is TRBJ2-1; D may be TRBD1 or TRBD2 (5 bases each). The CDR3 covers 14 residues. Trimming pared 0 bases from V and 4 bases from J, leaving 8 bases between. CDR1 is SGHRS and CDR2 is YFSETQ in the germline V gene.

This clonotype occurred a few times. CDR3 bases: TGCAGTGCTAGACCGACAGGGGACCACTATGGCTACACCTTC. Its translation is CSARPTGDHYGYTF. The chain is built from TRBV20-1 and TRBJ1-2; the match to TRBD1 covers 8 bases. V lost 2 bases, J lost 3 bases, and 5 bases stayed unmatched. The CDR3 consists of 14 residues. CDR1 and CDR2 from the germline V gene are DFQATT and SNEGSKA (reference sequence).

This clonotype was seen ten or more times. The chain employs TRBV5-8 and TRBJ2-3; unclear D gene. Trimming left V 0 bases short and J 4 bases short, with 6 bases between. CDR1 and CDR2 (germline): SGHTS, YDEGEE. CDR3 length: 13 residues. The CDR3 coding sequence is TGTGCCAGCAGCTTGGCCTCAGCAGATACGCAGTATTTT. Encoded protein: CASSLASADTQYF.

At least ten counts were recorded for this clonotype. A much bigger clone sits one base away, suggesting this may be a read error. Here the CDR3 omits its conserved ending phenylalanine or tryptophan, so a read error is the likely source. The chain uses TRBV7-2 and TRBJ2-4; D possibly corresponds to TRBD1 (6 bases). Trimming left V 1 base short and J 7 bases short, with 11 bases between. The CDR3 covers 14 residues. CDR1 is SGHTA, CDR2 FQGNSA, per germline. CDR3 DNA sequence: TGTGCCAGCAGCTTAGGCTCCAGGGGCAACATTCAGTACCTC. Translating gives CASSLGSRGNIQYL.

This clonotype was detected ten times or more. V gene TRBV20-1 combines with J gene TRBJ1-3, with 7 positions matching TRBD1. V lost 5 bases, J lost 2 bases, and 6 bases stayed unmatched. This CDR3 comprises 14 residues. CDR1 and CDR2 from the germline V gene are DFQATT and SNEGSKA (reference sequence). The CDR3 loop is CSAPQGGTGNTIYF. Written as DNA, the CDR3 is TGCAGTGCTCCCCAAGGGGGCACTGGAAACACCATATATTTT.

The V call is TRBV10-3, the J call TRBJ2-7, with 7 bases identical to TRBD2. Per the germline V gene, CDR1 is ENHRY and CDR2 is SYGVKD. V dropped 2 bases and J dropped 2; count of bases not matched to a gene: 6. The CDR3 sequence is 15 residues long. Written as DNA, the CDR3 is TGTGCCATCAGTGAGAAGCCTAGCGGCGCCTACGAGCAGTACTTC. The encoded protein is CAISEKPSGAYEQYF.

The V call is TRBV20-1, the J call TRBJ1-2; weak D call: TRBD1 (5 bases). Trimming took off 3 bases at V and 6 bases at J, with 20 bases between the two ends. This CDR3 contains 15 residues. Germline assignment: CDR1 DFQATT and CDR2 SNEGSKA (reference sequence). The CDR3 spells CSARDTYANFHGYTF. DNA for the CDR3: TGCAGTGCTAGGGACACATACGCTAATTTCCATGGCTACACCTTC.

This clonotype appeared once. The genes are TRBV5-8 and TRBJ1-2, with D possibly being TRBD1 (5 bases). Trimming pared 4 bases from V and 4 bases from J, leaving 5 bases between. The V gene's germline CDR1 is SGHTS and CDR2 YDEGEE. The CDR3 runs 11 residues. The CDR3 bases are TGTGCCAGCAGCACAGGCTATGGCTACACCTTC. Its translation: CASSTGYGYTF.

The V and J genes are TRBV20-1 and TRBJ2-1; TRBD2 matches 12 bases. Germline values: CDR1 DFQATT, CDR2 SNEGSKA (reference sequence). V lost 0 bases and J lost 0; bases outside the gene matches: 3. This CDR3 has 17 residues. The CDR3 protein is CSAREQTSGSSYNEQFF. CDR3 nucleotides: TGCAGTGCTAGAGAACAGACTAGCGGGAGCTCCTACAATGAGCAGTTCTTC.

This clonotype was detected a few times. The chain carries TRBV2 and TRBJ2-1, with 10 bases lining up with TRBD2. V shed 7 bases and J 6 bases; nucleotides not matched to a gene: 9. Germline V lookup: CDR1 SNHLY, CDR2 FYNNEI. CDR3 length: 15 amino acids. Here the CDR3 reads CASMAGLAGVNEQFF. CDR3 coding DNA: TGTGCCAGCATGGCTGGGCTAGCGGGGGTCAATGAGCAGTTCTTC. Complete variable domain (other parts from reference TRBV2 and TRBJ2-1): EPEVTQTPSHQVTQMGQEVILRCVPISNHLYFYWYRQILGQKVEFLVSFYNNEISEKSEIFDDQFSVERPDGSNFTLKIRSTKLEDSAMYFCASMAGLAGVNEQFFGPGTRLTVL.

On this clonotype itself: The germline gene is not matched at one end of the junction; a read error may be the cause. As DNA, the CDR3 is TGTGCCTGGAGTGTCCAGGGGAATTTGAATCCACCCCTCTACTTT. It translates to CAWSVQGNLNPPLYF. The rearrangement uses TRBV30 and TRBJ1-6; tentative D call: TRBD1 (6 bases). CDR3 length: 15 amino acids. Germline V gene lookup returns CDR1 GTSNPN and CDR2 SVGIG (reference sequence).